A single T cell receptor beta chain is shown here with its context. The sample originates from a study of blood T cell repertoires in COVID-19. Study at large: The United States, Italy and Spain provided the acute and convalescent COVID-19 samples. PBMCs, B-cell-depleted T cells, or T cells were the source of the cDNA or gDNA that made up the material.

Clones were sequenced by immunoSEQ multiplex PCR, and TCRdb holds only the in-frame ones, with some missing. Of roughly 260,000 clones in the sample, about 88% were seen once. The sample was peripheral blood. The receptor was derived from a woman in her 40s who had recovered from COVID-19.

The CDR3 nucleotides read TGTGCCAGCAGCCTAAGACAGGGCACAGATACGCAGTATTTT. Translation gives CASSLRQGTDTQYF. The gene calls are TRBV9 and TRBJ2-3, with a weak D call TRBD1 (6 bases). The CDR3 is made up of 14 amino acids. Between the trimmed V and J ends, which lost 4 bases and 1 base, there was a span of 10 bases. Germline loops: CDR1 SGDLS, CDR2 YYNGEE.